These 32 T cell receptor beta chains share one sample of origin, sequenced in a study of technical replicates of blood from a handful of donors. Generated by immunoSEQ multiplex PCR, the TCRdb table keeps only in-frame clones and is missing some. The sample contains around 70,000 clones, roughly 94% of which appear only once. The specimen sequenced was T cells isolated from PBMCs. The source is a human donor in good health.

The chain uses TRBV11-2 and TRBJ2-1, with 11 positions matching TRBD2. The junction had 10 bases not matched to a gene; V was cut back by 5 bases and J by 7 bases. The CDR3 is 16 amino acids. Germline CDR1 and CDR2: SGHAT and FQNNGV. Here the CDR3 DNA reads TGTGCCAGCAGCCAAAGGTTAGCGGGAGGGCCAAATGAGCAGTTCTTC. Translating gives CASSQRLAGGPNEQFF.

The genes are TRBV19 and TRBJ2-1, with 9 bases identical to TRBD2. This CDR3 is built from 15 residues. V was pared by 11 bases and J by 6 bases, with 14 bases of the junction left unmatched. Germline CDR1 LNHDA, CDR2 SQIVND (reference sequence). DNA of the CDR3: TGTGCCGTCGGCGTTTGGGCGGGAGGGGCCAATGAGCAGTTCTTC. Translation gives CAVGVWAGGANEQFF.

V usage is TRBV7-7 and J usage is TRBJ2-1, with D possibly matching TRBD2 (6 bases). The CDR3 loop spans 13 amino acids. CDR1 is SSHAT and CDR2 is FNYEAQ in the germline V gene (reference sequence). V lost 5 bases to trimming and J lost 9 bases, with 14 bases between them. Written as DNA, the CDR3 is TGTGCCAGCAGCCCGGGACTGGGGGGTGAGCAGTTCTTC. This codes for CASSPGLGGEQFF.

The CDR3 loop is CATHTIAAGNTIYF. CDR3 bases: TGTGCCACGCACACGATAGCAGCTGGAAACACCATATATTTT. This chain links TRBV28 with TRBJ1-3; D is unresolved. There are 14 residues in the CDR3. V was cut by 10 bases and J by 2 bases, with 15 bases left in between. CDR1 and CDR2 (germline): MDHEN, SYDVKM.

J is TRBJ1-5 and V is TRBV6-1, with a tentative D call TRBD1 (5 bases). Per germline, CDR1 MNHNS and CDR2 SASEGT. V was clipped by 2 bases and J by 7 bases, with 15 bases between them. The CDR3 contains 15 residues. DNA for the CDR3: TGTGCCAGCAGTGAAAGGCAGGGAGGGTACCAGCCCCAGCATTTT. It is translated as CASSERQGGYQPQHF.

V usage is TRBV4-1 and J usage is TRBJ2-5; 11 nucleotides match TRBD2. The CDR3 consists of 16 residues. The germline CDR1 and CDR2 sequences are MGHRA and YSYEKL. V trimming: 5 bases; J trimming: 1 base; junction bases outside the gene matches: 6. CDR3 in DNA: TGCGCCAGCAGCTCCCCTAGCGGGGGGCTCCAAGAGACCCAGTACTTC. Its translation: CASSSPSGGLQETQYF.

V is TRBV6-1 and J is TRBJ2-7; maybe TRBD2 (5 bases). The CDR3 has 13 amino acids. Germline values: CDR1 MNHNS, CDR2 SASEGT. V lost 7 bases to trimming and J lost 3 bases, with 13 bases between them. The CDR3, as DNA: TGTGCCAGCACTGAGGGCTACATCTACGAGCAGTACTTC. Its translation is CASTEGYIYEQYF.

The chain combines TRBV25-1 with TRBJ1-1; tentative D call: TRBD1 (6 bases). The length of the CDR3 is 18 residues. Germline assignment: CDR1 MGHDK and CDR2 SYGVNS. V was pared by 1 base and J by 4 bases, with 22 bases between. CDR3 coding DNA: TGTGCCAGCAGTGAATTTTTTCCCCAGGGGCCCCGGGGCACTGAAGCTTTCTTT. It codes for CASSEFFPQGPRGTEAFF.

The chain employs TRBV14 and TRBJ2-1; tentative D call: TRBD2 (6 bases). The V end lost 1 base, the J end lost 9 bases, and 13 bases lay between the germline ends. This CDR3 region has 14 residues. The V gene's germline CDR1 is SGHDN and CDR2 FVKESK. In DNA, the CDR3 is TGTGCCAGCAGCCAAGGGTACGGGAGCGTTGAGCAGTTCTTC. Protein sequence: CASSQGYGSVEQFF.

The V gene is TRBV28, the J gene TRBJ2-1; D is unclear. The CDR3 totals 13 residues. The V end lost 3 bases, the J end lost 6 bases, and 9 bases lay between the germline ends. Germline lookup yields CDR1 MDHEN and CDR2 SYDVKM. CDR3 residues: CASSFIFGNEQFF. The CDR3 nucleotides read TGTGCCAGCAGTTTCATCTTCGGCAATGAGCAGTTCTTC.

The chain has TRBV19 and TRBJ1-1; D may be TRBD1 (6 bases). Germline values: CDR1 LNHDA, CDR2 SQIVND (reference sequence). The germline V and J ends were trimmed by 3 bases and 9 bases, with 14 bases remaining between them. The CDR3 totals 13 residues. For the CDR3, the DNA is TGTGCCAGTAGTATGATGGGGGCTGTACAAGCTTTCTTT. Amino acid sequence: CASSMMGAVQAFF.

V is TRBV5-6 and J is TRBJ2-7; possibly TRBD1 for D (5 bases). Looked up from germline, CDR1 is SGHDT and CDR2 is YYEEEE. Trimming cost V 5 bases and J 0 bases, with 12 bases left between them. This CDR3 region has 14 residues. The CDR3 protein is CASSQSTDSYEQYF. The CDR3 DNA reads TGTGCCAGCAGTCAGTCGACAGACTCCTACGAGCAGTACTTC.

V and J are TRBV27 and TRBJ2-7; TRBD2 matches 7 bases. The junction had 3 bases not matched to a gene; V was cut back by 1 base and J by 0 bases. The CDR3 is 15 residues long. Germline V gene data show CDR1 as MNHEY and CDR2 as SMNVEV (reference sequence). Here the CDR3 reads CASSLLGTTSYEQYF. The CDR3 DNA follows: TGTGCCAGCAGTTTATTGGGGACTACCTCCTACGAGCAGTACTTC.

This chain's CDR3 is CASSESPDRVYGYTF. CDR3 in DNA: TGTGCCAGCAGTGAATCCCCGGACAGGGTCTATGGCTACACCTTC. The V call is TRBV6-1, the J call TRBJ1-2; TRBD1 matches 8 bases. The trim removed 2 bases at V and 4 bases at J, leaving 6 bases unmatched. Germline-derived CDR1 and CDR2 are MNHNS and SASEGT. The CDR3 contains 15 residues.

The chain recombines TRBV28 with TRBJ2-7, with 7 bases fitting TRBD1. V was pared by 3 bases and J by 4 bases, with 15 bases of the junction left unmatched. The CDR3 has 17 residues. CDR1 is MDHEN, CDR2 SYDVKM, per germline. DNA of the CDR3: TGTGCCAGCAGTTTGTCCTTCGACAGGGTCAGCGGATACGAGCAGTACTTC. It yields the protein CASSLSFDRVSGYEQYF.

V usage is TRBV6-5 and J usage is TRBJ1-3; D unresolved. Trimming removed 5 bases from V and 5 bases from J, with 16 bases in between. Germline lookup yields CDR1 MNHEY and CDR2 SVGAGI. The CDR3 sequence is 15 residues long. The CDR3 here is CASSNLEGSRNTIYF. The CDR3 DNA reads TGTGCCAGCAGTAACCTAGAGGGCTCCCGAAACACCATATATTTT.

The J gene is TRBJ2-7, the V gene TRBV30; D is possibly TRBD1 (5 bases). Germline CDR1 is GTSNPN and CDR2 is SVGIG (reference sequence). There are 14 residues in the CDR3. V was shortened by 0 bases and J by 6 bases, with 15 bases between the two germline ends. CDR3 sequence: CAWSVSGPIIEQYF. CDR3 coding DNA: TGTGCCTGGAGTGTTTCAGGGCCAATAATCGAGCAGTACTTC.

The chain recombines TRBV7-2 with TRBJ1-1; 7 bases fit TRBD1. V lost 9 bases, J lost 3 bases, and 10 bases stayed unmatched. CDR1 is SGHTA, CDR2 FQGNSA, per germline. This CDR3 spans 14 amino acids. The CDR3 spells CASLGTVWDTEAFF. CDR3 DNA: TGTGCCAGTCTGGGGACAGTTTGGGACACTGAAGCTTTCTTT.

The rearrangement uses TRBV7-3 and TRBJ1-2, with 9 bases lining up with TRBD1. The CDR3 is 13 residues long. Losses at the gene ends were 3 bases for V and 7 bases for J; bases not matched to a gene: 3. Germline V gives CDR1 SGHTA, CDR2 FQGTGA. CDR3 sequence: CASSLTGGTGYTF. The CDR3 region has the DNA TGTGCCAGCAGCTTGACAGGGGGTACTGGCTACACCTTC. The whole variable domain, remainder taken from reference TRBV7-3 and TRBJ1-2, is GAGVSQTPSNKVTEKGKYVELRCDPISGHTALYWYRQSLGQGPEFLIYFQGTGAADDSGLPNDRFFAVRPEGSVSTLKIQRTERGDSAVYLCASSLTGGTGYTFGSGTRLTVV.

This clone was detected only once. The V gene is TRBV29-1, the J gene TRBJ2-3; D remains unclear. V shed 1 base and J shed 2 bases, with 10 bases lying between them. The CDR3 loop spans 14 amino acids. Per the germline V gene, CDR1 is SQVTM and CDR2 is ANQGSEA. CDR3 in amino acids: CSVEGPSSTDTQYF. The CDR3 DNA reads TGCAGCGTTGAAGGCCCTAGTTCCACAGATACGCAGTATTTT.

This chain links TRBV7-8 with TRBJ2-5; D gene ambiguous. The CDR3 has 14 amino acids. Germline CDR1 SGHVS, CDR2 FQNEAQ. V was cut by 1 base and J by 4 bases, with 10 bases left in between. The CDR3, as DNA: TGTGCCAGCAGCTTAGTTGGCAGAGGAGAGACCCAGTACTTC. Protein sequence: CASSLVGRGETQYF. Variable domain in full (rest from reference TRBV7-8 and TRBJ2-5): GAGVSQSPRYKVAKRGQDVALRCDPISGHVSLFWYQQALGQGPEFLTYFQNEAQLDKSGLPSDRFFAERPEGSVSTLKIQRTQQEDSAVYLCASSLVGRGETQYFGPGTRLLVL.

Turning to this clone: One end of the junction varies from germline; a read error may be responsible. The chain employs TRBV7-7 and TRBJ2-1; D possibly corresponds to TRBD2 (6 bases). CDR3 length equals 14 residues. Germline CDR1 and CDR2: SSHAT and FNYEAQ (reference sequence). CDR3 coding DNA: TGTGCTAGCAGCTTAACACTAGCCCACAATGAGCAGTTCTTC. This gives the protein CASSLTLAHNEQFF.

The chain carries TRBV29-1 and TRBJ2-7, with 8 nucleotides matching TRBD1. V gave up 4 bases and J gave up 3 bases; unmatched junction bases: 2. CDR1 is SQVTM, CDR2 ANQGSEA, per germline. There are 12 residues in the CDR3. CDR3 amino acids: CSVGDRLYEQYF. In DNA, the CDR3 is TGCAGCGTTGGGGACAGGCTCTACGAGCAGTACTTC.

The rearrangement uses TRBV28 and TRBJ2-6; D call uncertain. V was pared by 3 bases and J by 0 bases, with 6 bases between. The CDR3 is made up of 15 amino acids. Germline-derived CDR1 and CDR2 are MDHEN and SYDVKM. CDR3 sequence (DNA): TGTGCCAGCAGTTTTCTGTCCTCTGGGGCCAACGTCCTGACTTTC. This sequence encodes CASSFLSSGANVLTF.

The chain carries TRBV7-9 and TRBJ2-3; tentatively, D is TRBD1 (6 bases). The CDR3 has 12 amino acids. Per germline, CDR1 SEHNR and CDR2 FQNEAQ (reference sequence). Trimming pared 7 bases from V and 6 bases from J, leaving 11 bases between. The CDR3 region is CASKPQGDTQYF. As DNA, the CDR3 is TGTGCCAGCAAACCCCAGGGGGATACGCAGTATTTT. Full variable domain (rest looked up from reference TRBV7-9 and TRBJ2-3): DTGVSQNPRHKITKRGQNVTFRCDPISEHNRLYWYRQTLGQGPEFLTYFQNEAQLEKSRLLSDRFSAERPKGSFSTLEIQRTEQGDSAMYLCASKPQGDTQYFGPGTRLTVL.

The chain has TRBV27 and TRBJ1-1; 8 bases line up with TRBD1. Unmatched junction bases numbered 10, after V lost 5 bases and J lost 5 bases. This CDR3 is built from 15 residues. CDR1 is MNHEY, CDR2 SMNVEV, per germline (reference sequence). CDR3 DNA: TGTGCCAGCAGTGGGGACAGGCCCGGGGGAACTGAAGCTTTCTTT. Its protein product is CASSGDRPGGTEAFF.

The chain uses TRBV29-1 and TRBJ2-3, with 8 bases fitting TRBD1. This CDR3 has 13 amino acids. Germline loops: CDR1 SQVTM, CDR2 ANQGSEA. V was clipped by 7 bases and J by 4 bases; unmatched bases: 7. Here the CDR3 reads CSGEQGVADTQYF. The CDR3 coding sequence is TGCAGCGGGGAACAGGGGGTCGCAGATACGCAGTATTTT.

The CDR3 region has the DNA TGCGCCAGCAGTGCCTATTCTCAGCCCCAGCATTTT. It is translated as CASSAYSQPQHF. The chain uses TRBV10-1 and TRBJ1-5; D not certain. V was shortened by 4 bases and J by 6 bases, with 7 bases between the two germline ends. The CDR3 extends over 12 amino acids. Germline CDR1 WNHNN, CDR2 SYGVQD (reference sequence).

V usage is TRBV20-1 and J usage is TRBJ2-3; unclear D gene. Trimming took off 8 bases at V and 2 bases at J, with 5 bases between the two ends. Per germline, CDR1 DFQATT and CDR2 SNEGSKA (reference sequence). The CDR3 has 10 amino acids. For the CDR3, the DNA is TGCAGTTCATTCACAGATACGCAGTATTTT. Translation: CSSFTDTQYF.

The rearrangement uses TRBV19 and TRBJ2-7, with D unresolved. Trimming stripped 5 bases from V and 5 bases from J, with 13 bases between. The length of the CDR3 is 13 residues. Germline CDR1 and CDR2: LNHDA and SQIVND (reference sequence). The CDR3 region has the DNA TGTGCCAGTAGTTTTTCGAGCGTAAACGAGCAGTACTTC. Translating it yields CASSFSSVNEQYF.

The chain uses TRBV5-4 and TRBJ2-7, with TRBD2 identical over 9 bases. This CDR3 region has 15 residues. The V gene's germline CDR1 is SGHNT and CDR2 YYREEE (reference sequence). V shed 2 bases and J 7 bases; nucleotides not matched to a gene: 10. CDR3 bases: TGTGCCAGCAGCTTATTCGCGGGAGGGCGGGGGGAGCAGTACTTC. Its translation is CASSLFAGGRGEQYF. Looking up the rest from reference TRBV5-4 and TRBJ2-7 gives the full variable domain: ETGVTQSPTHLIKTRGQQVTLRCSSQSGHNTVSWYQQALGQGPQFIFQYYREEENGRGNFPPRFSGLQFPNYSSELNVNALELDDSALYLCASSLFAGGRGEQYFGPGTRLTVT.

This chain uses TRBV15 with TRBJ1-1, with D perhaps TRBD1 (5 bases). Germline lookup yields CDR1 LNHNV and CDR2 YYDKDF (reference sequence). Trimming took off 3 bases at V and 14 bases at J, with 16 bases between the two ends. The CDR3 has 12 amino acids. The CDR3 DNA sequence: TGTGCCACCAGCAGGGAACGACAGTTCTCCTTCTTT. Protein sequence: CATSRERQFSFF.